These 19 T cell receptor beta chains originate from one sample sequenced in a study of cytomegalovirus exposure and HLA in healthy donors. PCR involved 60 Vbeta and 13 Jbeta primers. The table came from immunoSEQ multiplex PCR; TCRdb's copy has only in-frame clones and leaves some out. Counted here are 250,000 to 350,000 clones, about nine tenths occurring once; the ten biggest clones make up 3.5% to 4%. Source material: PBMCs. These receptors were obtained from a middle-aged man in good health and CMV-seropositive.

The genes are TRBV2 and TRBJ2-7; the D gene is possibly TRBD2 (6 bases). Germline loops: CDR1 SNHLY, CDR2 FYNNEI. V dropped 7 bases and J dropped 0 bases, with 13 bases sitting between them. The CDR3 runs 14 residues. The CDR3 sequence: CASMAQRASYEQYF. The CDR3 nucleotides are TGTGCCAGCATGGCCCAGCGGGCCTCCTACGAGCAGTACTTC.

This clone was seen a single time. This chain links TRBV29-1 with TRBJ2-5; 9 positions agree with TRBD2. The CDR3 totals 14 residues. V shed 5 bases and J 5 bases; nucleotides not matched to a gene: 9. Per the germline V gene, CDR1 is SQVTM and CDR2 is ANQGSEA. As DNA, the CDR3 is TGCAGCGTTCCCTGGCGGGAGGGCCTTGAGACCCAGTACTTC. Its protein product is CSVPWREGLETQYF.

The CDR3 DNA is TGTGCCAGCAGCCCGGGACAGACCTCTGGGGCCAACGTCCTGACTTTC. This codes for CASSPGQTSGANVLTF. V usage is TRBV7-9 and J usage is TRBJ2-6, with 7 nucleotides matching TRBD1. Germline CDR1 and CDR2: SEHNR and FQNEAQ (reference sequence). Germline trimming cut 5 bases from V and 0 bases from J; bases unmatched to any gene: 4. There are 16 residues in the CDR3. Based on the CDR3 plus reference TRBV7-9 and TRBJ2-6, the full variable domain is DTGVSQNPRHKITKRGQNVTFRCDPISEHNRLYWYRQTLGQGPEFLTYFQNEAQLEKSRLLSDRFSAERPKGSFSTLEIQRTEQGDSAMYLCASSPGQTSGANVLTFGAGSRLTVL.

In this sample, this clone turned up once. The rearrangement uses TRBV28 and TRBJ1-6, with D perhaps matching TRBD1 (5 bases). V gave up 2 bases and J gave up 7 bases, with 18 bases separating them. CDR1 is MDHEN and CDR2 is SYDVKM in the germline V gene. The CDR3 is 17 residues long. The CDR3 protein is CASSLIDPSQENSPLHF. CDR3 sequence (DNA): TGTGCCAGCAGTTTAATTGATCCTTCACAGGAAAATTCACCCCTCCACTTT. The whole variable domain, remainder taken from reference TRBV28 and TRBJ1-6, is DVKVTQSSRYLVKRTGEKVFLECVQDMDHENMFWYRQDPGLGLRLIYFSYDVKMKEKGDIPEGYSVSREKKERFSLILESASTNQTSMYLCASSLIDPSQENSPLHFGNGTRLTVT.

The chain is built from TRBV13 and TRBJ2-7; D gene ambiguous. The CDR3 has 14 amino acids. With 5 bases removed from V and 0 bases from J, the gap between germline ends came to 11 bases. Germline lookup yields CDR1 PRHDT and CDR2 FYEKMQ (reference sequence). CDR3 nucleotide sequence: TGTGCCAGCAGCCCATTACGGAGCTCCTACGAGCAGTACTTC. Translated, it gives CASSPLRSSYEQYF.

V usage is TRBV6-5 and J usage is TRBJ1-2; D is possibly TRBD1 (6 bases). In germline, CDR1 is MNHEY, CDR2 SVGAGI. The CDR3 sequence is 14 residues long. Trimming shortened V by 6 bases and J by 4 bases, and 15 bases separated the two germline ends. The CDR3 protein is CASSSDRLLYGYTF. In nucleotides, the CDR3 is TGTGCCAGCAGCTCGGACAGATTACTCTATGGCTACACCTTC.

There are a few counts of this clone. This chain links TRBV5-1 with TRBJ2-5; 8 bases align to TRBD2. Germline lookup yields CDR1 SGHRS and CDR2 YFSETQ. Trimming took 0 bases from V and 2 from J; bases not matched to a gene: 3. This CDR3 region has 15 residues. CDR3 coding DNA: TGCGCCAGCAGCTTGGAGCCTAGCGGGCAAGAGACCCAGTACTTC. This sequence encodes CASSLEPSGQETQYF.

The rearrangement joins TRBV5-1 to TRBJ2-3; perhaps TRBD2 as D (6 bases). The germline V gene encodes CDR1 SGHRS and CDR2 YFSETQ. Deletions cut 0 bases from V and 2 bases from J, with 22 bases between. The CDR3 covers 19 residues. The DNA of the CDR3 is TGCGCCAGCAGCTTGGTCCCGCCGGGACGGGGGAGTACCACAGATACGCAGTATTTT. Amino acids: CASSLVPPGRGSTTDTQYF.

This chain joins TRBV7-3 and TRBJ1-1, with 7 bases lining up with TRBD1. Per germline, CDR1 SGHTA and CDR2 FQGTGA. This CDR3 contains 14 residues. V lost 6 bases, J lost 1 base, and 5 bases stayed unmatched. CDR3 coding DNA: TGTGCCAGCAGTGAACAGGGGACGAACACTGAAGCTTTCTTT. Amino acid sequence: CASSEQGTNTEAFF.

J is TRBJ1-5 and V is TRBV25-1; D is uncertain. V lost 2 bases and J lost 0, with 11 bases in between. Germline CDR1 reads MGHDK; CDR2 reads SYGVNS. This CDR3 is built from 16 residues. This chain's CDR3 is CASSETRLSSNQPQHF. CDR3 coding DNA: TGTGCCAGCAGTGAAACGCGCTTATCTAGCAATCAGCCCCAGCATTTT.

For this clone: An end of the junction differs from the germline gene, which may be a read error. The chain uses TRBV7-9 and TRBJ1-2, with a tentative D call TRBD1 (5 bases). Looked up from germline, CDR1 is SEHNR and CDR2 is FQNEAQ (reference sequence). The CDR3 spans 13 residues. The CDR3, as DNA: TGTTCCAGCAGCTTAGAGGGGAGGGATGGCTACACCTTC. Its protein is CSSSLEGRDGYTF.

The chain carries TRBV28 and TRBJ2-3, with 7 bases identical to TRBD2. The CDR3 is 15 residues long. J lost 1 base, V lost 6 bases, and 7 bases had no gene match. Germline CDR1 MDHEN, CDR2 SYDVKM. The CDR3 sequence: CASSTKRDGTDTQYF. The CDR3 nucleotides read TGTGCCAGCAGCACAAAGCGGGATGGCACAGATACGCAGTATTTT.

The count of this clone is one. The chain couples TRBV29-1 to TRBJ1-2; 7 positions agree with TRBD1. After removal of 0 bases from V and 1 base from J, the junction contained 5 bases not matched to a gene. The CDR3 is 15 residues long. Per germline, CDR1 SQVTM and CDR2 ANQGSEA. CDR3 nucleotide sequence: TGCAGCGTTGAAGACACTCAGGGGGTTAACTATGGCTACACCTTC. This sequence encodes CSVEDTQGVNYGYTF.

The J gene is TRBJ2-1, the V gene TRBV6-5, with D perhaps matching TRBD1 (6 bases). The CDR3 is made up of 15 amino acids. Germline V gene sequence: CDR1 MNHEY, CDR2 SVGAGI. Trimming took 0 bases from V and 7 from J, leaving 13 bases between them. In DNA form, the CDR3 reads TGTGCCAGCAGTTACTCCAGGACAGCGAAGAATGAGCAGTTCTTC. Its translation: CASSYSRTAKNEQFF.

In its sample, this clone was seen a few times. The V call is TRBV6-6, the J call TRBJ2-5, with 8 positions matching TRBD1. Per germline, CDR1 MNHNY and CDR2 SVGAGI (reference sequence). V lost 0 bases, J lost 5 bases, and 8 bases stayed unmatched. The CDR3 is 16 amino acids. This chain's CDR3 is CASSYSVTGVRETQYF. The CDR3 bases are TGTGCCAGCAGTTACTCGGTGACAGGGGTTAGGGAGACCCAGTACTTC.

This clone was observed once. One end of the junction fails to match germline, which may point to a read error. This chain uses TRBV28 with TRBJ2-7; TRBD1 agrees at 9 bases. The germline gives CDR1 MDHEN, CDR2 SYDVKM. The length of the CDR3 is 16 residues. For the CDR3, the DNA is TGTGCCAGCAGTTCACCCGGGACAGGGAGCGCGTACGCGCAGTACTTC. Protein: CASSSPGTGSAYAQYF.

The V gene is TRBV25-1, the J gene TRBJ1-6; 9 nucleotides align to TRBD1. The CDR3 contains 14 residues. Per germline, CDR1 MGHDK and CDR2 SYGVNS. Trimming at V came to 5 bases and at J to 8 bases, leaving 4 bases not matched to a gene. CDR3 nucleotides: TGTGCCAGCAGTCGAACAGGGGGCGATTCACCCCTCCACTTT. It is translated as CASSRTGGDSPLHF.

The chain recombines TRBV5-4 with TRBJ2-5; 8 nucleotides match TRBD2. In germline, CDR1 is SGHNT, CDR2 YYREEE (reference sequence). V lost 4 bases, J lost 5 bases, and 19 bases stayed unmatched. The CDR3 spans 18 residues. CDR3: CASSPAPGRALDQETQYF. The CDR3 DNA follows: TGTGCCAGCAGCCCCGCTCCCGGGAGGGCCTTGGATCAGGAGACCCAGTACTTC.

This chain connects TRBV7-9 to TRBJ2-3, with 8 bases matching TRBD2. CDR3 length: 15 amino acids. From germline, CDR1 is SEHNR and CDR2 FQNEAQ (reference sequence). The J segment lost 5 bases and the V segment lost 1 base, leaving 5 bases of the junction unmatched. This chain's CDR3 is CASSLERAGGDTQYF. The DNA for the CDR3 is TGTGCCAGCAGCTTAGAACGCGCGGGAGGAGATACGCAGTATTTT.